There are a few counts of the clone carrying this T cell receptor beta chain. Antigen unknown. The sample comes from a study of neoadjuvant anti-PD-1 for oral cavity cancer. Regarding the study as a whole: With a few patients per group, TCR findings need larger cohorts.

Sequenced by immunoSEQ multiplex PCR; TCRdb stores in-frame clones only, minus some. The data contain 14,000 to 15,000 clones, roughly two thirds of them seen just once; the ten biggest clones take up around 3%. V was trimmed by 7 bases and J by 4 bases, leaving 17 bases between them. Looked up from germline, CDR1 is MGHRA and CDR2 is YSYEKL. This CDR3 contains 14 residues. The chain couples TRBV4-1 to TRBJ2-7; either TRBD1 or TRBD2 may supply D (7 bases each). The sample in question was PBMCs, obtained before nivolumab (anti-PD-1) treatment. The sequence derives from a person between 40 and 85 years old with oral cavity squamous cell carcinoma. The CDR3 reads CASTQGEGRYEQYF. DNA of the CDR3: TGCGCCAGCACGCAGGGGGAGGGCCGGTACGAGCAGTACTTC.